These 24 T cell receptor beta chains share one sample of origin, sequenced in a study of OX40 agonist ivuxolimab in advanced cancers. Profiling relied on immunoSEQ multiplex PCR, and the TCRdb table lists in-frame clones only, not all of them. Of 35,000 or so clones listed, approximately 80% are singletons. The source was CD4+ or CD8+ T cells sorted from blood, collected in a trial of the OX40 agonist ivuxolimab. Receptors were obtained from an adult with an advanced solid tumor such as melanoma, head and neck, liver or kidney cancer.

The CDR3 protein is CASSLNNPGNTIYF. CDR3 DNA sequence: TGCGCCAGCAGCTTGAATAACCCGGGAAACACCATATATTTT. The J gene is TRBJ1-3, the V gene TRBV5-1; D gene uncertain. The CDR3 is 14 amino acids. V was pared by 1 base and J by 4 bases, with 9 bases between. Germline values: CDR1 SGHRS, CDR2 YFSETQ.

This clone was counted only a few times. This sequence joins TRBV25-1 and TRBJ1-2; maybe TRBD1 (6 bases). Germline lookup yields CDR1 MGHDK and CDR2 SYGVNS. The CDR3 sequence is 14 residues long. Trimming pared 6 bases from V and 2 bases from J, leaving 13 bases between. The CDR3 sequence: CASREGGGNYGYTF. For the CDR3, the DNA is TGTGCCAGCAGGGAGGGGGGTGGAAACTATGGCTACACCTTC.

The chain carries TRBV13 and TRBJ2-7; the D gene is possibly TRBD2 (6 bases). V gave up 3 bases and J gave up 2 bases, with 20 bases separating them. Germline lookup yields CDR1 PRHDT and CDR2 FYEKMQ (reference sequence). This CDR3 is built from 17 residues. CDR3 sequence (DNA): TGTGCCAGCAGCTTGGTATTTTCCGCGGGGACTCCCTACGAGCAGTACTTC. The encoded protein is CASSLVFSAGTPYEQYF. The full variable domain, its missing parts supplied by reference TRBV13 and TRBJ2-7, is AAGVIQSPRHLIKEKRETATLKCYPIPRHDTVYWYQQGPGQDPQFLISFYEKMQSDKGSIPDRFSAQQFSDYHSELNMSSLELGDSALYFCASSLVFSAGTPYEQYFGPGTRLTVT.

The chain is built from TRBV10-3 and TRBJ2-5; a weak D match, TRBD2 (7 bases). Germline CDR1 is ENHRY and CDR2 is SYGVKD. This CDR3 is built from 15 residues. V was cut by 3 bases and J by 1 base, with 12 bases left in between. The CDR3 is CAISDGGLRQETQYF. The CDR3 bases are TGTGCCATCAGTGACGGGGGGCTTCGCCAAGAGACCCAGTACTTC.

This chain links TRBV18 with TRBJ2-3; D uncertain. The CDR3 consists of 15 residues. V was pared by 6 bases and J by 0 bases, with 13 bases between. Germline lookup yields CDR1 KGHSH and CDR2 LQKENI. The CDR3 reads CASSLSTTSTDTQYF. The DNA for the CDR3 is TGTGCCAGCTCGCTATCGACAACTAGCACAGATACGCAGTATTTT. Full variable domain (remainder filled in from reference TRBV18 and TRBJ2-3): NAGVMQNPRHLVRRRGQEARLRCSPMKGHSHVYWYRQLPEEGLKFMVYLQKENIIDESGMPKERFSAEFPKEGPSILRIQQVVRGDSAAYFCASSLSTTSTDTQYFGPGTRLTVL.

V is TRBV27 and J is TRBJ2-3; D gene uncertain. Germline-derived CDR1 and CDR2 are MNHEY and SMNVEV (reference sequence). V was pared by 3 bases and J by 5 bases, with 12 bases between. The CDR3 runs 14 residues. CDR3: CASSFAAVGDTQYF. As DNA, the CDR3 is TGTGCCAGCAGTTTCGCCGCAGTGGGAGATACGCAGTATTTT.

The CDR3 sequence: CASRKGDGYTF. Written as DNA, the CDR3 is TGTGCCAGCAGGAAGGGGGATGGCTACACCTTC. The J gene is TRBJ1-2, the V gene TRBV27; TRBD1 might be the D (6 bases). Between the trimmed V and J ends, which lost 6 bases and 6 bases, there was a span of 8 bases. Germline V lookup: CDR1 MNHEY, CDR2 SMNVEV (reference sequence). This CDR3 region has 11 residues.

V and J are TRBV18 and TRBJ2-3; possibly TRBD2 for D (5 bases). The germline V gene encodes CDR1 KGHSH and CDR2 LQKENI. V was clipped by 2 bases and J by 2 bases, with 8 bases between them. The CDR3 contains 14 residues. The CDR3 nucleotides are TGTGCCAGCTCACCAGTGAGGGACACAGATACGCAGTATTTT. This encodes CASSPVRDTDTQYF.

The V gene is TRBV2, the J gene TRBJ2-3; D is possibly TRBD2 (6 bases). V dropped 6 bases and J dropped 1 base, with 14 bases sitting between them. The germline V gene has CDR1 SNHLY and CDR2 FYNNEI. The CDR3 totals 15 residues. CDR3 DNA sequence: TGTGCCAGCAGCTTGGGGGGAACGGGCACAGATACGCAGTATTTT. Its translation: CASSLGGTGTDTQYF. Full variable domain (rest looked up from reference TRBV2 and TRBJ2-3): EPEVTQTPSHQVTQMGQEVILRCVPISNHLYFYWYRQILGQKVEFLVSFYNNEISEKSEIFDDQFSVERPDGSNFTLKIRSTKLEDSAMYFCASSLGGTGTDTQYFGPGTRLTVL.

The rearrangement uses TRBV25-1 and TRBJ1-4; weak D call: TRBD1 (6 bases). Between the trimmed V and J ends, which lost 4 bases and 3 bases, there was a span of 9 bases. Germline V gene lookup returns CDR1 MGHDK and CDR2 SYGVNS. CDR3 length equals 14 residues. CDR3 loop: CASSGRGANEKLFF. As DNA, the CDR3 is TGTGCCAGCAGTGGGAGGGGGGCTAATGAAAAACTGTTTTTT.

The genes are TRBV5-4 and TRBJ2-3, with 8 bases that match TRBD1. The CDR3 runs 14 residues. From germline, CDR1 is SGHNT and CDR2 YYREEE (reference sequence). J was trimmed by 3 bases and V by 3 bases; bases with no gene match: 3. This chain's CDR3 is CASSWQGATDTQYF. CDR3 nucleotides: TGTGCCAGCAGCTGGCAGGGGGCAACAGATACGCAGTATTTT.

The rearrangement links TRBV11-2 to TRBJ1-1; D remains ambiguous. V was pared by 2 bases and J by 1 base, with 8 bases between. Germline values: CDR1 SGHAT, CDR2 FQNNGV. The CDR3 length is 14 residues. CDR3 loop: CASSLWRENTEAFF. DNA of the CDR3: TGTGCCAGCAGCTTATGGCGGGAGAACACTGAAGCTTTCTTT. Looking up the rest from reference TRBV11-2 and TRBJ1-1 gives the full variable domain: EAGVAQSPRYKIIEKRQSVAFWCNPISGHATLYWYQQILGQGPKLLIQFQNNGVVDDSQLPKDRFSAERLKGVDSTLKIQPAKLEDSAVYLCASSLWRENTEAFFGQGTRLTVV.

The CDR3 DNA sequence: TGTGCCAGCAGCCCCACTAACTCAGATACGCAGTATTTT. Translating gives CASSPTNSDTQYF. The chain combines TRBV2 with TRBJ2-3; D gene uncertain. The CDR3 is 13 residues long. The ends were cut back, 6 bases at V and 4 bases at J, with 11 bases in the middle. Germline lookup yields CDR1 SNHLY and CDR2 FYNNEI. The whole variable domain, filled in from reference TRBV2 and TRBJ2-3, reads EPEVTQTPSHQVTQMGQEVILRCVPISNHLYFYWYRQILGQKVEFLVSFYNNEISEKSEIFDDQFSVERPDGSNFTLKIRSTKLEDSAMYFCASSPTNSDTQYFGPGTRLTVL.

This clone is medium-sized (0.01 to 0.1%). The chain carries TRBV23-1 and TRBJ1-6, with TRBD1 matching over 10 bases. TRBV23-1 is an ORF, and what it does is uncertain. The CDR3 length is 19 residues. With 0 bases clipped from V and 3 bases from J, the junction kept 8 bases outside the gene matches. The CDR3 DNA follows: TGCGCCAGCAGTCAATCGATTGGGACAGGGGAAAACTATAATTCACCCCTCCACTTT. Its translation: CASSQSIGTGENYNSPLHF.

This chain connects TRBV29-1 to TRBJ1-3; a weak D match, TRBD1 (6 bases). This CDR3 is built from 14 residues. The V end was cut by 5 bases, the J end by 2 bases, with 13 bases between. CDR1 is SQVTM, CDR2 ANQGSEA, per germline. CDR3 nucleotide sequence: TGCAGCGTTTCTCGAGGGACAACTGGAAACACCATATATTTT. Its translation is CSVSRGTTGNTIYF.

The CDR3 DNA follows: TGTGCCAGCAGCTTGGGGACAGTTCAAGAGACCCAGTACTTC. Translated, it gives CASSLGTVQETQYF. The chain uses TRBV5-6 and TRBJ2-5, with D perhaps matching TRBD1 (6 bases). The V end was cut by 0 bases, the J end by 2 bases, with 8 bases between. This CDR3 is 14 amino acids long. Germline CDR1 and CDR2: SGHDT and YYEEEE.

In the case of this clone: The sample holds other DNA sequences that translate to the same CDR3. This chain connects TRBV9 to TRBJ2-5, with D tentatively TRBD2 (5 bases). The CDR3 extends over 14 amino acids. CDR1 SGDLS and CDR2 YYNGEE come from the germline V gene. Trimming shortened V by 1 base and J by 5 bases, and 12 bases separated the two germline ends. The CDR3 region is CASSVTSTGETQYF. The CDR3 bases are TGTGCCAGCAGCGTAACCTCTACGGGGGAGACCCAGTACTTC.

V is TRBV2 and J is TRBJ2-4; 9 nucleotides agree with TRBD2. V lost 9 bases and J lost 9; bases outside the gene matches: 15. The CDR3 is 15 amino acids. In germline, CDR1 is SNHLY, CDR2 FYNNEI. This CDR3 is CASTGGASGVGIQYF. In DNA form, the CDR3 reads TGTGCCAGTACTGGGGGGGCTAGCGGGGTTGGCATTCAGTACTTC.

The rearrangement links TRBV5-6 to TRBJ1-6, with a possible D match to TRBD1 (5 bases). CDR1 and CDR2 (germline): SGHDT, YYEEEE. V dropped 4 bases and J dropped 3 bases, with 11 bases sitting between them. The CDR3 contains 15 residues. The CDR3 region has the DNA TGTGCCAGCAGCCAGGACATGTTCTATAATTCACCCCTCCACTTT. This translates into CASSQDMFYNSPLHF.

The chain recombines TRBV9 with TRBJ1-1; TRBD1 is a possible D gene (5 bases). V gave up 2 bases and J gave up 0 bases, with 11 bases separating them. This CDR3 comprises 15 residues. The germline V gene encodes CDR1 SGDLS and CDR2 YYNGEE. The DNA for the CDR3 is TGTGCCAGCAGCGTTTGGGACCTCATGAACACTGAAGCTTTCTTT. This encodes CASSVWDLMNTEAFF.

In DNA form, the CDR3 reads TGTGCCAGCAGCTCAGGGGCTTACAATGAGCAGTTCTTC. Translated: CASSSGAYNEQFF. J is TRBJ2-1 and V is TRBV7-3, with D possibly TRBD1 on 6 matching bases. V lost 4 bases, J lost 4 bases, and 8 bases lay in between. The CDR3 runs 13 residues. CDR1 is SGHTA and CDR2 is FQGTGA in the germline V gene.

The rearrangement links TRBV9 to TRBJ2-7; the D gene is possibly TRBD1 (6 bases). V was shortened by 0 bases and J by 7 bases, with 14 bases between the two germline ends. The CDR3 is 14 amino acids. Germline V gene data show CDR1 as SGDLS and CDR2 as YYNGEE. CDR3 sequence reads: CASSVVAGAREQYF. DNA for the CDR3: TGTGCCAGCAGCGTAGTGGCAGGGGCTAGAGAGCAGTACTTC.

The chain employs TRBV4-2 and TRBJ1-3, with TRBD1 identical over 7 bases. CDR1 is LGHNA and CDR2 is YNFKEQ in the germline V gene. There are 15 residues in the CDR3. V shed 5 bases and J 2 bases; nucleotides not matched to a gene: 6. In DNA, the CDR3 is TGTGCCAGCAGCGCCGCGACAGGGACTGGAAACACCATATATTTT. This sequence encodes CASSAATGTGNTIYF.

The chain is built from TRBV6-6 and TRBJ1-4; 8 positions agree with TRBD1. CDR1 is MNHNY, CDR2 SVGAGI, per germline (reference sequence). CDR3 size: 15 residues. V lost 2 bases and J lost 8; bases outside the gene matches: 7. The CDR3: CASSYPIDRGEKLFF. As DNA, the CDR3 is TGTGCCAGCAGTTACCCCATTGACAGGGGAGAAAAACTGTTTTTT.